This TCR beta chain was sequenced in a study of T cells in Graves' hyperthyroidism and ophthalmopathy. Study summary: Staff took peripheral blood when the initial diagnosis was made, before any treatment began.

RNA transcripts yielded amplified TCR beta CDR3 regions. The HTBI set primed first-round TCR CDR3 RT-PCR. TCRdb re-called the multiplex PCR reads through MiXCR, storing one row per CDR3 protein. The sample has some 570,000 distinct CDR3 sequences; 13% to 15% are singletons. Trimming took 1 base from V and 8 from J, leaving 9 bases between them. Germline loops: CDR1 SGHVS, CDR2 FNYEAQ. The CDR3 has 12 amino acids. This clonotype was seen ten or more times. The PBMCs were sourced from fresh peripheral blood (about 9.7 ml). This chain links TRBV7-6 with TRBJ2-7; tentatively, D is TRBD2 (6 bases). This TCR was sampled from a young woman with Graves' ophthalmopathy. The specimen sequenced was blood. The CDR3 here is CASSLGGTQQYF. The CDR3 coding sequence is TGTGCCAGCAGCTTAGGGGGGACTCAGCAGTACTTC.